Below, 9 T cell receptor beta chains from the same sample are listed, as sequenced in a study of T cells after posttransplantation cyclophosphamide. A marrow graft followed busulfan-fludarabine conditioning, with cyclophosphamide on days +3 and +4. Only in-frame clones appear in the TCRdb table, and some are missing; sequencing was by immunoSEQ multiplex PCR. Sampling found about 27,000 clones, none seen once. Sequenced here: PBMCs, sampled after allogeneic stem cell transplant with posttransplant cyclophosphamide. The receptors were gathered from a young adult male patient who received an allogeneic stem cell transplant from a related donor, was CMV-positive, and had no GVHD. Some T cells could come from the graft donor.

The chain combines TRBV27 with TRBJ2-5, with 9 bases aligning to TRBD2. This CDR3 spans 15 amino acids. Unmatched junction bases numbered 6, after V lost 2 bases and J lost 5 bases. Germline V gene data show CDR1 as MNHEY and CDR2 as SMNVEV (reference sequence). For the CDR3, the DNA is TGTGCCAGCAGTTTAGTGCGGGGGGGCCGGGAGACCCAGTACTTC. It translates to CASSLVRGGRETQYF.

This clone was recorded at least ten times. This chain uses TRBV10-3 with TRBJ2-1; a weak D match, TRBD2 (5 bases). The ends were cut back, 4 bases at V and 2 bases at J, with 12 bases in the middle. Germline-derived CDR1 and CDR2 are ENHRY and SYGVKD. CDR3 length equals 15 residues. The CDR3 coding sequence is TGTGCCATCAGTGGTGTTAGCGAAGCCTACAATGAGCAGTTCTTC. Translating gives CAISGVSEAYNEQFF.

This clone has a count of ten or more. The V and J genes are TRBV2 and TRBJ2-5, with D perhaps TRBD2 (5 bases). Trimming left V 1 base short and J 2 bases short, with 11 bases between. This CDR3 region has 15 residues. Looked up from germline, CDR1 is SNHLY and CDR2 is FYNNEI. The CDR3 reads CASSEERLRQETQYF. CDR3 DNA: TGTGCCAGCAGTGAAGAGCGGCTACGGCAAGAGACCCAGTACTTC.

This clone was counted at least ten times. DNA of the CDR3: TGTGCCTGGGGTGCCCGGGGAGGTCTAGGTCAGCCCCAGCATTTT. Translating gives CAWGARGGLGQPQHF. The V and J genes are TRBV30 and TRBJ1-5, with no clear D. V shed 5 bases and J shed 6 bases, with 20 bases lying between them. The germline CDR1 and CDR2 sequences are GTSNPN and SVGIG (reference sequence). The CDR3 is 15 residues long.

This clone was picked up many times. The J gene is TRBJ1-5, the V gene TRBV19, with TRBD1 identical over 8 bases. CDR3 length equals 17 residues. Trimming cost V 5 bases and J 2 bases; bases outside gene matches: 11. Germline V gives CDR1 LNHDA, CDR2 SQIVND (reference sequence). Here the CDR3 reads CASSAMDRVEGNQPQHF. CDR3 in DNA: TGTGCCAGTAGTGCTATGGACAGGGTAGAAGGCAATCAGCCCCAGCATTTT. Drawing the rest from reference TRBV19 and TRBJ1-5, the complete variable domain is DGGITQSPKYLFRKEGQNVTLSCEQNLNHDAMYWYRQDPGQGLRLIYYSQIVNDFQKGDIAEGYSVSREKKESFPLTVTSAQKNPTAFYLCASSAMDRVEGNQPQHFGDGTRLSIL.

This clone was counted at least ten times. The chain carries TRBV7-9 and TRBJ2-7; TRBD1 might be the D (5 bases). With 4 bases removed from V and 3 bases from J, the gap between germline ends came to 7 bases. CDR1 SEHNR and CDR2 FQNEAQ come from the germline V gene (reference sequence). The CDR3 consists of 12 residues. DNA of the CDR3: TGTGCCAGCAGCTGGGGCGGCTACGAGCAGTACTTC. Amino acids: CASSWGGYEQYF. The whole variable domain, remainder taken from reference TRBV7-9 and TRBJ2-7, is DTGVSQNPRHKITKRGQNVTFRCDPISEHNRLYWYRQTLGQGPEFLTYFQNEAQLEKSRLLSDRFSAERPKGSFSTLEIQRTEQGDSAMYLCASSWGGYEQYFGPGTRLTVT.

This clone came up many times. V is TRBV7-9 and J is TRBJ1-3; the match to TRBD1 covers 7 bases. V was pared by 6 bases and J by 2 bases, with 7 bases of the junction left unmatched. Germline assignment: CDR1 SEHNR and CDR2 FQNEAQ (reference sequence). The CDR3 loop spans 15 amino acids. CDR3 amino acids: CASSSRTGPGNTIYF. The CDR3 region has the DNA TGTGCCAGCAGTTCTCGGACAGGCCCTGGAAACACCATATATTTT.

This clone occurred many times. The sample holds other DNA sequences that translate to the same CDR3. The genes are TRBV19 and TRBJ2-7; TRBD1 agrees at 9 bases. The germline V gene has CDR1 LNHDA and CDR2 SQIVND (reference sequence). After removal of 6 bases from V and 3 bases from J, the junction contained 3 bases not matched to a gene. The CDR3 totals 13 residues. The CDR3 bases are TGTGCCAGTAGCATGACAGGGGGCTACGAGCAGTACTTC. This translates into CASSMTGGYEQYF.

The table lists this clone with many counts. CDR3 protein: CASSLVIASGQGVVTQYF. CDR3 nucleotide sequence: TGTGCCAGCAGCCTGGTTATCGCATCGGGACAGGGAGTGGTTACGCAGTATTTT. The V and J genes are TRBV5-6 and TRBJ2-3, with TRBD1 matching over 9 bases. CDR3 length equals 18 residues. The J segment lost 8 bases and the V segment lost 4 bases, leaving 20 bases of the junction unmatched. Germline-derived CDR1 and CDR2 are SGHDT and YYEEEE.